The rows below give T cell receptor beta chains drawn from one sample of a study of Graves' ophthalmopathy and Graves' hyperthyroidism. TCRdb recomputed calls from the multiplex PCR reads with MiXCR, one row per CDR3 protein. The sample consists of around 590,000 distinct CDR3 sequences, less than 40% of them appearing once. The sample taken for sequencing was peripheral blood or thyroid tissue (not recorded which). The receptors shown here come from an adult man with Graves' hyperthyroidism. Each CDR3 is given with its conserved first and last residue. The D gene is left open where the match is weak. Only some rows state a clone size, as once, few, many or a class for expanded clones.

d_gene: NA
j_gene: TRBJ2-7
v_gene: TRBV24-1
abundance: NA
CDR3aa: CATSAPGDEQYF
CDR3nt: TGTGCCACCAGTGCACCAGGCGACGAGCAGTACTTC

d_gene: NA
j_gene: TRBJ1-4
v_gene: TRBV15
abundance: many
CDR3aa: CATSRDRGWGEKLFF
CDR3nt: TGTGCCACCAGCAGAGACAGGGGATGGGGAGAAAAACTGTTTTTT

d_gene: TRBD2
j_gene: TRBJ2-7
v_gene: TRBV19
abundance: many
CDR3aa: CASSTSGAAPYAQYF
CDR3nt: TGTGCCAGTAGCACTAGCGGGGCGGCTCCCTACGCGCAGTACTTC

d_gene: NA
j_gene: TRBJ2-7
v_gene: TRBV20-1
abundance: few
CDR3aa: CSARVMGGPPYEQYF
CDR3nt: TGCAGTGCTAGAGTTATGGGGGGGCCTCCCTACGAGCAGTACTTC

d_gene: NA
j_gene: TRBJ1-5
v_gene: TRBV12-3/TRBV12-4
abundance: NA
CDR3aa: CASSLHREYQPQHF
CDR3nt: TGTGCCAGCAGTCTTCACAGGGAGTATCAGCCCCAGCATTTT

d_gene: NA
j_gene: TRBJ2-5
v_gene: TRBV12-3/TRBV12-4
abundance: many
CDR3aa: CASSFVGWGNQETQYF
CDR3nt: TGTGCCAGCAGTTTTGTAGGGTGGGGGAACCAAGAGACCCAGTACTTC

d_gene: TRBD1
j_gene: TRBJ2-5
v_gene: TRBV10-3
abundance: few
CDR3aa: CASSYGQGAQETQYF
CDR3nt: TGTGCCAGCAGTTACGGACAGGGGGCCCAAGAGACCCAGTACTTC

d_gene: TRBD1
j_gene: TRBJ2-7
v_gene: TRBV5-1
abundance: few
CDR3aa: CASSLDRGRYSYEQYF
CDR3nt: TGCGCCAGCAGCTTGGACAGGGGGCGATATTCCTACGAGCAGTACTTC

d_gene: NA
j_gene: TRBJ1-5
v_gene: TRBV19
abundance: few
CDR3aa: CATKWAIYSNQPQHF
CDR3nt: TGTGCCACCAAGTGGGCCATCTATAGCAATCAGCCCCAGCATTTT

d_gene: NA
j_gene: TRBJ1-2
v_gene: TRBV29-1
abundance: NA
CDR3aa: CSVVGGGLIYGYTF
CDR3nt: TGCAGCGTGGTCGGGGGGGGACTGATCTATGGCTACACCTTC

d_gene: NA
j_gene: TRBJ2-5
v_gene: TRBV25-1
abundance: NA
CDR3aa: CASSPGSGGREGETQYF
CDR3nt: TGTGCCAGCTCACCAGGTTCCGGCGGGCGCGAGGGGGAGACCCAGTACTTC

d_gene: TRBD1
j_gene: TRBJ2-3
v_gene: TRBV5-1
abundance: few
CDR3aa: CASSLVGTGVGDTQYF
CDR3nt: TGCGCCAGCAGCTTGGTGGGGACAGGGGTCGGAGATACGCAGTATTTT

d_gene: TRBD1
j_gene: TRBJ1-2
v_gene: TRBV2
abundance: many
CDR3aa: CASSDDRVYGYTF
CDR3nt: TGTGCCAGCAGCGACGACAGGGTCTATGGCTACACCTTC

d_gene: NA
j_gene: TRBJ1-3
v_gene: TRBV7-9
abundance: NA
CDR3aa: CASSQGGAGGNTIYF
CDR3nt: TGTGCCAGCAGCCAAGGGGGGGCAGGAGGAAACACCATATATTTT

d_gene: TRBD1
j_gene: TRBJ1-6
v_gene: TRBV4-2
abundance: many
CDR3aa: CASSQGTGGRNSPLHF
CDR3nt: TGTGCCAGCAGCCAAGGGACAGGGGGCCGCAATTCACCCCTCCACTTT

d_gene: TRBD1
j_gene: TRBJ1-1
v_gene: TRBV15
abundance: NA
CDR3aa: CATSSRTGGEAFF
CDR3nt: TGTGCCACCAGCAGCAGGACAGGGGGAGAAGCTTTCTTT

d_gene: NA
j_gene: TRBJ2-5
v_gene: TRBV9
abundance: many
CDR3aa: CASSVDVNQETQYF
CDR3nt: TGTGCCAGCAGCGTAGATGTCAACCAAGAGACCCAGTACTTC

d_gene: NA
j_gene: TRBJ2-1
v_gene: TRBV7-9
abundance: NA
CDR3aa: CASGPTDYHRLF
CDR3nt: TGTGCCAGCGGCCCGACGGACTACCATCGTCTCTTC

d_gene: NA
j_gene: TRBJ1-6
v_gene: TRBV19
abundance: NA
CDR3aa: CASSILDINSPLHF
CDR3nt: TGTGCCAGTAGTATCTTGGACATCAATTCACCCCTCCACTTT

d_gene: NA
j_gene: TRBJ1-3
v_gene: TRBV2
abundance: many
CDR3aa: CASRNDISGNTIYF
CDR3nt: TGTGCCAGCAGAAATGACATCTCTGGAAACACCATATATTTT

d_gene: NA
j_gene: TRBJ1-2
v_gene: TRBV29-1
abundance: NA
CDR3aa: CSVDGLGQGGGYTF
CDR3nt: TGCAGCGTTGACGGATTGGGGCAGGGAGGCGGCTACACCTTC

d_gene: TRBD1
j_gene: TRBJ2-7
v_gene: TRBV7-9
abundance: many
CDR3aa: CASSSMGTGGSYEQYF
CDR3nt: TGTGCCAGCAGCTCCATGGGAACAGGGGGCTCCTACGAGCAGTACTTC

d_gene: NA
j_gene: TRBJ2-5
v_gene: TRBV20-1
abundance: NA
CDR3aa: CSARLIAGWGGQPQYF
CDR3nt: TGCAGTGCTAGATTAATCGCAGGGTGGGGTGGTCAGCCCCAGTACTTC

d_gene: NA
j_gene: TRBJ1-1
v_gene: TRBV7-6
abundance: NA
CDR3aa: CASSVSGWVGTEAFF
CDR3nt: TGTGCCAGCAGCGTTAGTGGTTGGGTAGGGACTGAAGCTTTCTTT

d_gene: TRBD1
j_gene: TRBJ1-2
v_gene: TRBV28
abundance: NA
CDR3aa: CASSLTQGAFYGYTF
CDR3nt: TGTGCCAGCAGTTTAACGCAGGGGGCGTTCTATGGCTACACCTTC

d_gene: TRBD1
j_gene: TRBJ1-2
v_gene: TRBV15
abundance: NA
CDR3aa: CATSRVQGTGGVVGYGYTF
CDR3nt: TGTGCCACCAGCAGAGTTCAGGGGACAGGGGGCGTGGTTGGATATGGCTACACCTTC

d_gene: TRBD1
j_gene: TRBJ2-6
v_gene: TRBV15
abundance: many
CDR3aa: CATGKGTGGTGANVLTF
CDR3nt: TGTGCCACCGGAAAAGGGACAGGGGGCACTGGGGCCAACGTCCTGACTTTC

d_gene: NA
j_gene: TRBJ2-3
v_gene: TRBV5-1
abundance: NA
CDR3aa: CASSVMADTQYF
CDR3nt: TGTGCCAGCAGCGTAATGGCAGATACGCAGTATTTT

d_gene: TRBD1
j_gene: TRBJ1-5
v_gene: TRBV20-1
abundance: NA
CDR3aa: CSARDRRDHEQPQHF
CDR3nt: TGCAGTGCTAGGGACAGGAGGGACCACGAGCAGCCCCAGCATTTT

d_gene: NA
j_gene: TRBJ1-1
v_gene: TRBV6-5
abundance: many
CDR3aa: CASRNTGSTEAFF
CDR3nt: TGTGCCAGCAGAAATACAGGGTCCACTGAAGCTTTCTTT

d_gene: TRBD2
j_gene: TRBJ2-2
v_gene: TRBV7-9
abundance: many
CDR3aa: CASSFGGRAGTGELFF
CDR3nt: TGTGCCAGCAGCTTCGGCGGGAGGGCCGGAACCGGGGAGCTGTTTTTT

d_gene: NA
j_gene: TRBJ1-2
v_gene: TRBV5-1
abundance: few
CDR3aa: CASSPTPPSGGYTF
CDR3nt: TGCGCCAGCAGCCCCACACCACCGAGTGGTGGCTACACCTTC